Below, 16 T cell receptor beta chains from the same sample are listed, as sequenced in a study of OX40 agonist ivuxolimab in advanced cancers. Library construction relied on the immunoSEQ multiplex PCR assay. As stored in TCRdb, this immuneACCESS dataset retains in-frame rearrangements with V and J assigned. A fraction of the clones does not appear; measured against another copy, unresolved V genes explain less than half of the discrepancy, and the remainder lacks a known reason. The sample table lists some 94,000 clones, under 95% of them with a count of one. Clones ranked in the top ten supply under 4% of the sample. The sample consisted of CD4+ or CD8+ T cells sorted from blood, taken in a trial of the OX40 agonist ivuxolimab. Source of these receptors: an adult with an advanced solid tumor such as melanoma, head and neck, liver or kidney cancer.

The V and J genes are TRBV27 and TRBJ2-7; no reliable D call. Germline assignment: CDR1 MNHEY and CDR2 SMNVEV (reference sequence). V was pared by 3 bases and J by 2 bases, with 8 bases between. There are 13 residues in the CDR3. The CDR3 DNA reads TGTGCCAGCAGTTTCGGCGTACCCTACGAGCAGTACTTC. Amino acids: CASSFGVPYEQYF.

The chain is built from TRBV4-1 and TRBJ2-7; D gene unclear. The CDR3 is 16 amino acids. Germline V gives CDR1 MGHRA, CDR2 YSYEKL. V was trimmed by 0 bases and J by 4 bases, leaving 16 bases between them. CDR3 in amino acids: CASSQDPTNAGYEQYF. The CDR3 nucleotides read TGCGCCAGCAGCCAAGATCCCACAAACGCCGGATACGAGCAGTACTTC.

This clone was seen only a few times. CDR3 protein: CASSPGDYEQYF. In DNA form, the CDR3 reads TGTGCCAGCAGCCCCGGCGACTACGAGCAGTACTTC. The rearrangement joins TRBV25-1 to TRBJ2-7; D is undetermined. This CDR3 contains 12 residues. Germline V CDR1 and CDR2: MGHDK, SYGVNS. With 6 bases removed from V and 3 bases from J, the gap between germline ends came to 9 bases.

The chain links TRBV27 to TRBJ1-6, with 7 nucleotides matching TRBD1. Trimming removed 5 bases from V and 7 bases from J; junction bases left unmatched: 8. The CDR3 has 15 residues. CDR1 and CDR2 from the germline V gene are MNHEY and SMNVEV (reference sequence). Written as DNA, the CDR3 is TGTGCCAGCAGTCCTTCGACAGGGAGGAATTCACCCCTCCACTTT. Translating gives CASSPSTGRNSPLHF.

This chain uses TRBV11-2 with TRBJ2-7; D gene ambiguous. With 4 bases removed from V and 5 bases from J, the gap between germline ends came to 12 bases. CDR1 SGHAT and CDR2 FQNNGV come from the germline V gene. The CDR3 totals 13 residues. This CDR3 is CASSSGPLNEQYF. The DNA of the CDR3 is TGTGCCAGCAGCTCGGGCCCCCTCAACGAGCAGTACTTC.

This clone was seen only once. This chain uses TRBV4-3 with TRBJ2-7, with D possibly matching TRBD2 (5 bases). The V gene's germline CDR1 is LGHNA and CDR2 YSLEER. V shed 0 bases and J shed 5 bases, with 20 bases lying between them. There are 17 residues in the CDR3. CDR3 loop: CASSQDSAGPRGNEQYF. The CDR3 bases are TGCGCCAGCAGCCAAGATTCCGCCGGGCCCCGGGGAAACGAGCAGTACTTC.

This clone was seen only once. The chain links TRBV2 to TRBJ2-7; D not resolved. CDR1 is SNHLY, CDR2 FYNNEI, per germline. There are 11 residues in the CDR3. Trimming shortened V by 4 bases and J by 2 bases, and 3 bases separated the two germline ends. The CDR3 sequence is CASSGPYEQYF. CDR3 DNA: TGTGCCAGCAGTGGCCCCTACGAGCAGTACTTC. The whole variable domain, filled in from reference TRBV2 and TRBJ2-7, reads EPEVTQTPSHQVTQMGQEVILRCVPISNHLYFYWYRQILGQKVEFLVSFYNNEISEKSEIFDDQFSVERPDGSNFTLKIRSTKLEDSAMYFCASSGPYEQYFGPGTRLTVT.

This clone was detected only once. The chain recombines TRBV11-2 with TRBJ2-5; possibly TRBD1 or TRBD2 for D (5 bases each). There are 14 residues in the CDR3. V lost 0 bases and J lost 6, with 11 bases in between. The germline gives CDR1 SGHAT, CDR2 FQNNGV. The CDR3 region has the DNA TGTGCCAGCAGCTTAGATCCGGGGCAAAAGACCCAGTACTTC. Translated, it gives CASSLDPGQKTQYF.

The chain joins TRBV19 to TRBJ2-7; D ambiguous. Trimming left V 4 bases short and J 0 bases short, with 16 bases between. This CDR3 spans 16 amino acids. Germline V gene data show CDR1 as LNHDA and CDR2 as SQIVND (reference sequence). This chain's CDR3 is CASSNPFEETSYEQYF. DNA of the CDR3: TGTGCCAGTAGTAACCCCTTTGAGGAGACCTCCTACGAGCAGTACTTC.

The V gene is TRBV27, the J gene TRBJ1-1; D is undetermined. Trimming left V 4 bases short and J 0 bases short, with 6 bases between. Germline lookup yields CDR1 MNHEY and CDR2 SMNVEV (reference sequence). The CDR3 is 13 residues long. The DNA for the CDR3 is TGTGCCAGCAGTTGGGGTATGAACACTGAAGCTTTCTTT. It specifies CASSWGMNTEAFF.

The rearrangement uses TRBV19 and TRBJ2-5; 9 bases line up with TRBD1. The V and J ends lost 4 bases and 4 bases, in that order; junction bases with no gene match: 4. The length of the CDR3 is 14 residues. From germline, CDR1 is LNHDA and CDR2 SQIVND (reference sequence). CDR3 bases: TGTGCCAGTAGTAGACTGGACAGGGGAGAGACCCAGTACTTC. Translation gives CASSRLDRGETQYF.

This chain links TRBV30 with TRBJ1-3; D not resolved. Trimming pared 1 base from V and 0 bases from J, leaving 10 bases between. Germline assignment: CDR1 GTSNPN and CDR2 SVGIG (reference sequence). The CDR3 is 15 amino acids. The CDR3 DNA reads as TGTGCCTGGAGTGACACCCTCACCTCTGGAAACACCATATATTTT. This sequence encodes CAWSDTLTSGNTIYF.

In this sample, this clone turned up once. V gene TRBV5-6 combines with J gene TRBJ2-1, with D unresolved. CDR3 length: 13 amino acids. V was trimmed by 3 bases and J by 5 bases, leaving 9 bases between them. Germline-derived CDR1 and CDR2 are SGHDT and YYEEEE. CDR3 in amino acids: CASSSHLNNEQFF. CDR3 bases: TGTGCCAGCAGCTCCCACCTCAACAATGAGCAGTTCTTC.

The chain couples TRBV27 to TRBJ2-1, with 8 bases fitting TRBD1. V was pared by 3 bases and J by 9 bases, with 10 bases of the junction left unmatched. The CDR3 contains 15 residues. In germline, CDR1 is MNHEY, CDR2 SMNVEV (reference sequence). This CDR3 is CASSFYGTGLLEQFF. The DNA of the CDR3 is TGTGCCAGCAGTTTCTACGGGACAGGTCTTCTTGAGCAGTTCTTC.

The chain employs TRBV2 and TRBJ1-5; D uncertain. The CDR3 is 15 residues long. The germline CDR1 and CDR2 sequences are SNHLY and FYNNEI. Trimming pared 3 bases from V and 4 bases from J, leaving 13 bases between. The DNA of the CDR3 is TGTGCCAGCAGTGACGTGAGGCAGATAAATCAGCCCCAGCATTTT. It is translated as CASSDVRQINQPQHF. Full variable domain (remainder filled in from reference TRBV2 and TRBJ1-5): EPEVTQTPSHQVTQMGQEVILRCVPISNHLYFYWYRQILGQKVEFLVSFYNNEISEKSEIFDDQFSVERPDGSNFTLKIRSTKLEDSAMYFCASSDVRQINQPQHFGDGTRLSIL.

The genes are TRBV28 and TRBJ1-2; TRBD1 matches 8 bases. Germline-derived CDR1 and CDR2 are MDHEN and SYDVKM. J was trimmed by 14 bases and V by 5 bases; bases with no gene match: 10. The CDR3 consists of 12 residues. For the CDR3, the DNA is TGTGCCAGCAGTCCCCCCGGACAGGGAGGAACCTTC. Its protein product is CASSPPGQGGTF.